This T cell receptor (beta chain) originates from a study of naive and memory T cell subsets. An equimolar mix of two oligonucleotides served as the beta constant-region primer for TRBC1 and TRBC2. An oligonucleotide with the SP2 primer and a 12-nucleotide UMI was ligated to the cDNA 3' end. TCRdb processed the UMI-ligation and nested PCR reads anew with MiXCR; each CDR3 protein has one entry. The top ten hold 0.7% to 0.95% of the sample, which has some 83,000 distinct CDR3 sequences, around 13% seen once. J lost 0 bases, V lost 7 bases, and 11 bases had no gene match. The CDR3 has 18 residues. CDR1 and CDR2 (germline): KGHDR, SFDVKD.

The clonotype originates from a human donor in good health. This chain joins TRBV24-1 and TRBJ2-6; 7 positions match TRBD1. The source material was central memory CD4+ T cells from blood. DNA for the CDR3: TGTGCCACCAGCCCCCAGGCCAGGACAGGCTCTGGGGCCAACGTCCTGACTTTC. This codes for CATSPQARTGSGANVLTF.